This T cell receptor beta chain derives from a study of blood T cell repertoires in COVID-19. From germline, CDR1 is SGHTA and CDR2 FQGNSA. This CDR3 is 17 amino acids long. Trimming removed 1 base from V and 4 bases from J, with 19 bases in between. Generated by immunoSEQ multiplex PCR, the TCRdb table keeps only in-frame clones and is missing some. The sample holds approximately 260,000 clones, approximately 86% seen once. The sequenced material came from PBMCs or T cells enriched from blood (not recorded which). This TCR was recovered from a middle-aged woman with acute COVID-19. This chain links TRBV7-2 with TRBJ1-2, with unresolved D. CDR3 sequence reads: CASSLVVAVTIGYGYTF. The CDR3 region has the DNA TGTGCCAGCAGCTTAGTGGTGGCAGTAACTATAGGCTATGGCTACACCTTC.